The next 17 T cell receptor beta chains were all read from a single sample in a study of cytomegalovirus exposure and HLA in healthy donors. Researchers ran the PCR with 60 Vbeta and 13 Jbeta primers. The protocol was immunoSEQ multiplex PCR, while the TCRdb copy is restricted to in-frame clones and leaves out a portion. Altogether 110,000 to 150,000 clones are present, about 80% being singletons, with the ten largest covering roughly 1.2%. What was sequenced was PBMCs. The receptor source for this set is a male donor in good health and CMV-seropositive.

The chain links TRBV5-5 to TRBJ2-2, with 8 bases identical to TRBD2. The J segment lost 5 bases and the V segment lost 1 base, leaving 10 bases of the junction unmatched. Germline V gives CDR1 SGHKS, CDR2 YYEKEE (reference sequence). This CDR3 contains 17 residues. In DNA, the CDR3 is TGTGCCAGCAGCTTGTTTAGCTCCGCGGGAGGAACCGGGGAGCTGTTTTTT. Translated: CASSLFSSAGGTGELFF.

The V call is TRBV11-3, the J call TRBJ2-1; 8 positions match TRBD1. CDR1 and CDR2 (germline): SGHNT, YENEEA. This CDR3 is 16 amino acids long. V trimming: 0 bases; J trimming: 3 bases; junction bases outside the gene matches: 4. The CDR3 spells CASSLEFGQGYNEQFF. As DNA, the CDR3 is TGTGCCAGCAGCTTAGAGTTCGGACAGGGCTACAATGAGCAGTTCTTC.

The chain recombines TRBV9 with TRBJ1-1, with a tentative D call TRBD1 (5 bases). CDR1 and CDR2 (germline): SGDLS, YYNGEE. This CDR3 is built from 14 residues. Between the trimmed V and J ends, which lost 2 bases and 2 bases, there was a span of 10 bases. Here the CDR3 reads CASSVLGHNTEAFF. CDR3 DNA: TGTGCCAGCAGCGTTTTGGGGCATAACACTGAAGCTTTCTTT.

V usage is TRBV14 and J usage is TRBJ1-2; D is unresolved. Between the trimmed V and J ends, which lost 1 base and 10 bases, there was a span of 19 bases. Germline values: CDR1 SGHDN, CDR2 FVKESK. The CDR3 is 15 amino acids. CDR3 sequence reads: CASSQVTSQPPSYTF. As DNA, the CDR3 is TGTGCCAGCAGCCAAGTAACGAGCCAACCTCCTTCCTACACCTTC. Supplemented by reference TRBV14 and TRBJ1-2, the full variable domain reads EAGVTQFPSHSVIEKGQTVTLRCDPISGHDNLYWYRRVMGKEIKFLLHFVKESKQDESGMPNNRFLAERTGGTYSTLKVQPAELEDSGVYFCASSQVTSQPPSYTFGSGTRLTVV.

The chain carries TRBV5-6 and TRBJ2-1; weak D call: TRBD1 (5 bases). V was shortened by 4 bases and J by 6 bases, with 14 bases between the two germline ends. CDR1 is SGHDT, CDR2 YYEEEE, per germline. CDR3 length equals 14 residues. The CDR3 coding sequence is TGTGCCAGCAGCCCCACGGGCAGGGCCAATGAGCAGTTCTTC. It codes for CASSPTGRANEQFF.

J is TRBJ2-1 and V is TRBV2; D might be TRBD1 (5 bases). Germline V CDR1 and CDR2: SNHLY, FYNNEI. Trimming took 8 bases from V and 3 from J, leaving 8 bases between them. The CDR3 spans 12 residues. Here the CDR3 reads CASDSHYNEQFF. The DNA for the CDR3 is TGTGCCAGCGACAGCCACTACAATGAGCAGTTCTTC.

This clone was recorded once. The gene calls are TRBV5-1 and TRBJ2-7; TRBD1 matches at 7 bases. Germline-derived CDR1 and CDR2 are SGHRS and YFSETQ. This CDR3 has 16 residues. Losses at the gene ends were 0 bases for V and 0 bases for J; bases not matched to a gene: 6. The CDR3 nucleotides are TGCGCCAGCAGCTTGGCAACAGGGGCCAGCTCCTACGAGCAGTACTTC. This encodes CASSLATGASSYEQYF. Using reference TRBV5-1 and TRBJ2-7 for the parts outside the CDR3, the full variable domain is KAGVTQTPRYLIKTRGQQVTLSCSPISGHRSVSWYQQTPGQGLQFLFEYFSETQRNKGNFPGRFSGRQFSNSRSEMNVSTLELGDSALYLCASSLATGASSYEQYFGPGTRLTVT.

This chain joins TRBV9 and TRBJ1-5, with TRBD1 as a possible D gene (5 bases). Germline lookup yields CDR1 SGDLS and CDR2 YYNGEE. The V end lost 3 bases, the J end lost 3 bases, and 13 bases lay between the germline ends. The CDR3 has 15 residues. This CDR3 reads CASSAGGALNQPQHF. The DNA for the CDR3 is TGTGCCAGCAGCGCGGGAGGGGCACTCAATCAGCCCCAGCATTTT.

This clone was found once. The chain joins TRBV9 to TRBJ1-1, with D tentatively TRBD1 (6 bases). V shed 0 bases and J shed 6 bases, with 18 bases lying between them. Germline values: CDR1 SGDLS, CDR2 YYNGEE. The CDR3 sequence is 16 residues long. CDR3 amino acids: CASSVVGRGKVAEAFF. CDR3 nucleotides: TGTGCCAGCAGCGTAGTGGGGAGGGGGAAGGTAGCTGAAGCTTTCTTT.

This clone came up once. The V call is TRBV25-1, the J call TRBJ2-5, with TRBD1 as a possible D gene (5 bases). The CDR3 is 15 amino acids. Germline V gives CDR1 MGHDK, CDR2 SYGVNS. The V end was cut by 2 bases, the J end by 4 bases, with 14 bases between. This CDR3 is CASSEGAVSGETQYF. CDR3 DNA sequence: TGTGCCAGCAGTGAAGGGGCGGTGAGTGGAGAGACCCAGTACTTC.

The J gene is TRBJ1-5, the V gene TRBV7-9; D is possibly TRBD1 (5 bases). Germline V gene lookup returns CDR1 SEHNR and CDR2 FQNEAQ (reference sequence). The germline V and J ends were trimmed by 2 bases and 5 bases, with 7 bases remaining between them. CDR3 length: 13 residues. The chain's CDR3 is CASSLPGDQPQHF. The CDR3 DNA follows: TGTGCCAGCAGCTTACCGGGGGATCAGCCCCAGCATTTT.

This chain uses TRBV19 with TRBJ2-7, with 7 bases lining up with TRBD2. Germline values: CDR1 LNHDA, CDR2 SQIVND (reference sequence). CDR3 length equals 14 residues. V shed 1 base, J shed 4 bases, and the junction held 4 bases outside the gene matches. The DNA for the CDR3 is TGTGCCAGTAGTATAGGTGGGAGGGATTACGAGCAGTACTTC. Protein: CASSIGGRDYEQYF.

This chain uses TRBV4-2 with TRBJ1-4; a weak D match, TRBD1 (5 bases). Trimming removed 1 base from V and 13 bases from J, with 19 bases in between. The germline CDR1 and CDR2 sequences are LGHNA and YNFKEQ. This CDR3 comprises 15 residues. Here the CDR3 reads CASSQAGGGTPVLFF. The CDR3 region has the DNA TGTGCCAGCAGCCAAGCGGGTGGGGGGACTCCTGTACTGTTTTTT.

The genes are TRBV6-5 and TRBJ1-2; no clear D gene. The germline V gene encodes CDR1 MNHEY and CDR2 SVGAGI. The CDR3 runs to 13 residues. The germline V and J ends were trimmed by 6 bases and 3 bases, with 11 bases remaining between them. DNA for the CDR3: TGTGCCAGCAGAGATACTAGCTACTATGGCTACACCTTC. This translates into CASRDTSYYGYTF.

The chain couples TRBV27 to TRBJ2-1; 9 nucleotides align to TRBD1. Looked up from germline, CDR1 is MNHEY and CDR2 is SMNVEV (reference sequence). The CDR3 extends over 21 amino acids. V was pared by 5 bases and J by 4 bases, with 24 bases of the junction left unmatched. This CDR3 reads CASSTRAGTGRYKGKYNEQFF. In DNA form, the CDR3 reads TGTGCCAGCAGTACTCGGGCCGGGACAGGGAGGTATAAGGGTAAATACAATGAGCAGTTCTTC.

V is TRBV28 and J is TRBJ2-2; D is perhaps TRBD1 (7 bases). V was trimmed by 3 bases and J by 7 bases, leaving 18 bases between them. The CDR3 sequence is 16 residues long. Germline V gene lookup returns CDR1 MDHEN and CDR2 SYDVKM. The CDR3 reads CASSFQGGEKDGELFF. CDR3 sequence (DNA): TGTGCCAGCAGTTTTCAGGGGGGCGAGAAAGACGGGGAGCTGTTTTTT.

This rearrangement joins TRBV5-1 to TRBJ1-1; perhaps TRBD1 as D (5 bases). CDR1 is SGHRS, CDR2 YFSETQ, per germline. Between the trimmed V and J ends, which lost 2 bases and 3 bases, there was a span of 11 bases. The CDR3 consists of 14 residues. The CDR3 sequence is CASSFQGTDTEAFF. CDR3 DNA sequence: TGCGCCAGCAGCTTCCAGGGAACGGACACTGAAGCTTTCTTT.